This T cell receptor beta chain was recovered during a study of blood T cells in healthy people across ages. This clonotype occurred a few times. Its antigen is unknown. At one end the junction does not follow the germline gene, possibly because of a read error. Findings and limits, study-wide: Naive T cell percentage strongly correlated with TCR beta diversity.

This CDR3 contains 13 residues. In germline, CDR1 is DFQATT, CDR2 SNEGSKA (reference sequence). For the second PCR, which ran for about 6 to 12 cycles, a sample-barcoded 5' primer and a J-beta primer mix were used. TCRdb reprocessed the 5' RACE reads via MiXCR and lists one record per CDR3 protein. Here the sample spans around 1,500,000 distinct CDR3 sequences, approximately 30% being singletons. The rearrangement links TRBV20-1 to TRBJ2-7, with 7 bases matching TRBD1. The TCR originated in a woman aged 30 to 39 in good health. The sample was blood. DNA of the CDR3: TGCAGTGCCAGAGGGGGCTATCCCTACGAGCAGTACTTC. It translates to CSARGGYPYEQYF.